These 24 T cell receptor beta chains were sequenced from one sample in a study of T cells in Graves' hyperthyroidism and ophthalmopathy. Researchers amplified the TCR beta CDR3 regions from RNA transcripts. The TCR CDR3 first-round RT-PCR relied on the HTBI primer set. Via MiXCR, TCRdb re-called the multiplex PCR reads, giving one row per CDR3 protein. Of around 700,000 distinct CDR3 sequences in the sample, over 15% were seen once. The material sequenced was blood. The source is a woman aged 45-65 years with Graves' hyperthyroidism that later progressed to Graves' ophthalmopathy.

The sample holds a few counts of this clonotype. The chain recombines TRBV10-3 with TRBJ2-7; the D gene could be TRBD1 or TRBD2 (6 bases each). V shed 2 bases and J shed 0 bases, with 14 bases lying between them. Germline lookup yields CDR1 ENHRY and CDR2 SYGVKD. CDR3 size: 16 residues. CDR3 coding DNA: TGTGCCATCAGTGAGCCGGGGGACATTTACTCCTACGAGCAGTACTTC. It translates to CAISEPGDIYSYEQYF.

The table lists this clonotype with many counts. The V call is TRBV20-1, the J call TRBJ1-4; TRBD1 agrees at 9 bases. V gave up 1 base and J gave up 6 bases; unmatched junction bases: 6. This CDR3 comprises 15 residues. From germline, CDR1 is DFQATT and CDR2 SNEGSKA (reference sequence). The CDR3 bases are TGCAGTGCTAGAGGCACACAGGGGGCTTATGAAAAACTGTTTTTT. Amino acids: CSARGTQGAYEKLFF.

This clonotype was recorded at least ten times. The chain employs TRBV2 and TRBJ2-2; D remains unclear. V lost 7 bases, J lost 1 base, and 4 bases lay in between. CDR3 length equals 12 residues. Germline loops: CDR1 SNHLY, CDR2 FYNNEI. The CDR3 DNA follows: TGTGCCAGCACTAGGAACACCGGGGAGCTGTTTTTT. Translation gives CASTRNTGELFF.

This clonotype has more than one count but fewer than ten. This chain connects TRBV19 to TRBJ1-5; TRBD1 might be the D (6 bases). Germline CDR1 reads LNHDA; CDR2 reads SQIVND (reference sequence). CDR3 length equals 16 residues. V lost 1 base to trimming and J lost 0 bases, with 10 bases between them. CDR3 coding DNA: TGTGCCAGTAGTATAGCAGGGGATACTAGCAATCAGCCCCAGCATTTT. Its protein is CASSIAGDTSNQPQHF.

This clonotype was detected only a few times. The chain has TRBV6-5 and TRBJ1-4, with no clear D. Germline CDR1 MNHEY, CDR2 SVGAGI. The CDR3 spans 18 residues. The V end lost 0 bases, the J end lost 4 bases, and 18 bases lay between the germline ends. CDR3 bases: TGTGCCAGCAGTTACTCGAAGACCCTGTTGGGCGATAATGAAAAACTGTTTTTT. It codes for CASSYSKTLLGDNEKLFF.

This clonotype was seen repeatedly, ten times or more. This rearrangement joins TRBV20-1 to TRBJ1-2, with 9 nucleotides matching TRBD1. With V trimmed by 6 bases and J by 3 bases, 11 bases remained unmatched. The CDR3 is made up of 15 amino acids. Germline-derived CDR1 and CDR2 are DFQATT and SNEGSKA (reference sequence). In nucleotides, the CDR3 is TGCAGTGCCAACGGCCCCACAGGGGGCGACTATGGCTACACCTTC. It yields the protein CSANGPTGGDYGYTF.

This chain uses TRBV20-1 with TRBJ1-5, with D tentatively TRBD1 (6 bases). The V end lost 3 bases, the J end lost 4 bases, and 13 bases lay between the germline ends. CDR3 length: 14 amino acids. Germline loops: CDR1 DFQATT, CDR2 SNEGSKA (reference sequence). The CDR3 nucleotides read TGCAGTGCTAGTAGAGGGGGGGGGAATCAGCCCCAGCATTTT. Encoded protein: CSASRGGGNQPQHF.

The count of this clonotype is one. The rearrangement joins TRBV20-1 to TRBJ2-2; D is ambiguous. This CDR3 spans 13 amino acids. From germline, CDR1 is DFQATT and CDR2 SNEGSKA (reference sequence). V lost 1 base and J 5 bases, leaving 8 bases between the germline ends. The CDR3, as DNA: TGCAGTGCTAGAGGAATAAATACCGGGGAGCTGTTTTTT. Its translation is CSARGINTGELFF.

This clonotype has more than one count but fewer than ten. The rearrangement links TRBV20-1 to TRBJ1-5; 9 bases agree with TRBD1. With 1 base clipped from V and 6 bases from J, the junction kept 4 bases outside the gene matches. The CDR3 is 14 amino acids. Germline V gene data show CDR1 as DFQATT and CDR2 as SNEGSKA (reference sequence). DNA of the CDR3: TGCAGTGCTAGAGCGGACAGGGGATCTCAGCCCCAGCATTTT. Residues: CSARADRGSQPQHF.

This clonotype was detected ten times or more. The chain carries TRBV14 and TRBJ2-1, with TRBD2 as a possible D gene (7 bases). Germline CDR1 SGHDN, CDR2 FVKESK. The CDR3 is 15 residues long. Trimming took off 1 base at V and 8 bases at J, with 15 bases between the two ends. The CDR3 sequence: CASSQAGGRIHEQFF. For the CDR3, the DNA is TGTGCCAGCAGCCAAGCCGGGGGGCGAATCCATGAGCAGTTCTTC. The whole variable domain, filled in from reference TRBV14 and TRBJ2-1, reads EAGVTQFPSHSVIEKGQTVTLRCDPISGHDNLYWYRRVMGKEIKFLLHFVKESKQDESGMPNNRFLAERTGGTYSTLKVQPAELEDSGVYFCASSQAGGRIHEQFFGPGTRLTVL.

There are a few counts of this clonotype. The chain is built from TRBV7-6 and TRBJ1-5; no clear D gene. The CDR3 spans 13 residues. Germline values: CDR1 SGHVS, CDR2 FNYEAQ. V lost 2 bases and J lost 7, with 9 bases in between. Here the CDR3 reads CASSLSVAQPQHF. The CDR3, as DNA: TGTGCCAGCAGCTTATCGGTTGCCCAGCCCCAGCATTTT.

In this sample, this clonotype turned up a few times. The chain couples TRBV4-2 to TRBJ1-4, with a weak D call TRBD1 (5 bases). This CDR3 is built from 15 residues. V lost 0 bases and J 5 bases, leaving 10 bases between the germline ends. Germline V CDR1 and CDR2: LGHNA, YNFKEQ. CDR3 nucleotides: TGTGCCAGCAGCCAAGAGGGCGGGGCCAATGAAAAACTGTTTTTT. Encoded protein: CASSQEGGANEKLFF.

The CDR3 loop reads CSARNRDRATSYNSPLHF. Written as DNA, the CDR3 is TGCAGTGCTAGAAACCGGGACAGGGCTACCTCCTATAATTCACCCCTCCACTTT. This rearrangement joins TRBV20-1 to TRBJ1-6; 9 nucleotides line up with TRBD1. Germline CDR1 DFQATT, CDR2 SNEGSKA (reference sequence). Trimming at V came to 2 bases and at J to 0 bases, leaving 8 bases not matched to a gene. The CDR3 loop spans 18 amino acids.

The chain carries TRBV19 and TRBJ2-1; TRBD2 matches at 7 bases. This CDR3 contains 18 residues. Germline V gives CDR1 LNHDA, CDR2 SQIVND (reference sequence). The junction had 17 bases not matched to a gene; V was cut back by 7 bases and J by 2 bases. CDR3: CASINSGGAGDPYNEQFF. The CDR3 coding sequence is TGTGCCAGTATTAACTCCGGGGGTGCGGGAGACCCCTACAATGAGCAGTTCTTC.

This clonotype showed up many times. The V and J genes are TRBV11-2 and TRBJ2-1; 7 bases are shared with TRBD2. V was clipped by 0 bases and J by 4 bases; unmatched bases: 3. The CDR3 totals 15 residues. Germline lookup yields CDR1 SGHAT and CDR2 FQNNGV. CDR3 sequence (DNA): TGTGCCAGCAGCTTAGAGTGGGGGGGATACAATGAGCAGTTCTTC. It specifies CASSLEWGGYNEQFF.

This chain joins TRBV4-2 and TRBJ1-1, with TRBD1 as a possible D gene (6 bases). Trimming removed 3 bases at V and 11 bases at J, with 16 bases between. CDR1 and CDR2 (germline): LGHNA, YNFKEQ. The CDR3 totals 13 residues. The CDR3 sequence is CASSQDGTFRAFF. CDR3 nucleotide sequence: TGTGCCAGCAGCCAGGACGGGACATTCAGGGCTTTCTTT.

The chain combines TRBV18 with TRBJ1-6; 7 bases line up with TRBD1. This CDR3 has 15 residues. CDR1 is KGHSH, CDR2 LQKENI, per germline. J lost 5 bases, V lost 1 base, and 2 bases had no gene match. The CDR3 spells CASSPQGTDNSPLHF. The CDR3 nucleotides are TGTGCCAGCTCACCACAGGGGACAGATAATTCACCCCTCCACTTT.

In the case of this clonotype: Since a much larger clone is just one base distant, this may be a read error. The genes are TRBV7-7 and TRBJ2-2; D is possibly TRBD1 or TRBD2 (6 bases each). Per germline, CDR1 SSHAT and CDR2 FNYEAQ (reference sequence). The CDR3 is 14 residues long. As DNA, the CDR3 is TGTGCTAGCAGCTTACAGGGCCATACCGGGGAGGTGTTTTTT. Its translation is CASSLQGHTGEVFF.

This clonotype was seen many times. This chain uses TRBV6-5 with TRBJ1-5; D is perhaps TRBD1 (5 bases). V lost 1 base and J lost 4, with 14 bases in between. CDR3 length: 16 amino acids. Looked up from germline, CDR1 is MNHEY and CDR2 is SVGAGI. The CDR3 sequence is CASSYFPGGSNQPQHF. DNA for the CDR3: TGTGCCAGCAGTTACTTCCCGGGGGGAAGTAATCAGCCCCAGCATTTT.

The rearrangement joins TRBV4-1 to TRBJ2-3; 9 bases fit TRBD2. Germline V gene lookup returns CDR1 MGHRA and CDR2 YSYEKL. V shed 0 bases and J 1 base; nucleotides not matched to a gene: 5. CDR3 length equals 17 residues. The CDR3: CASSQDGRGGGTDTQYF. The CDR3 DNA reads as TGCGCCAGCAGCCAAGACGGGCGCGGGGGGGGCACAGATACGCAGTATTTT.

This clonotype was detected many times. This chain uses TRBV3-1 with TRBJ2-1; either TRBD1 or TRBD2 may supply D (5 bases each). Germline V gene data show CDR1 as LGHDT and CDR2 as YNNKEL (reference sequence). The V end lost 0 bases, the J end lost 7 bases, and 10 bases lay between the germline ends. The CDR3 has 14 amino acids. The CDR3 nucleotides are TGTGCCAGCAGCCAAGACGGGGCTAGGAATGAGCAGTTCTTC. Translating it yields CASSQDGARNEQFF.

This clonotype appeared a few times. The chain has TRBV4-1 and TRBJ1-2, with D perhaps TRBD1 (5 bases). V shed 0 bases and J shed 2 bases, with 16 bases lying between them. CDR3 length: 17 residues. Germline V gives CDR1 MGHRA, CDR2 YSYEKL. The CDR3 DNA reads TGCGCCAGCAGCCAAGAGATCTGGGGACGGACGAACTATGGCTACACCTTC. It encodes CASSQEIWGRTNYGYTF.

J is TRBJ1-2 and V is TRBV3-1, with D maybe TRBD1 (5 bases). Germline V gives CDR1 LGHDT, CDR2 YNNKEL (reference sequence). V was clipped by 1 base and J by 5 bases, with 14 bases between them. The length of the CDR3 is 15 residues. In nucleotides, the CDR3 is TGTGCCAGCAGCCAAGTCGACAGTCTAGGTTATGGCTACACCTTC. Amino acid sequence: CASSQVDSLGYGYTF.

This clonotype was seen a handful of times. This chain connects TRBV15 to TRBJ1-1; a weak D match, TRBD1 (5 bases). V lost 7 bases, J lost 4 bases, and 16 bases lay in between. Germline values: CDR1 LNHNV, CDR2 YYDKDF (reference sequence). The CDR3 is 14 residues long. CDR3 DNA: TGTGCCACCAACGGAACAGGTCGGGGCACTGAAGCTTTCTTT. Translating gives CATNGTGRGTEAFF.